This TCR beta chain originates from a study of blood T cell repertoires in COVID-19. Whole-study context: Specimens from acute and convalescent COVID-19 originated in the United States, Italy and Spain. PBMCs, B-cell-depleted T cells, or T cells provided the cDNA or gDNA that made up the material.

The germline CDR1 and CDR2 sequences are SNHLY and FYNNEI. With V trimmed by 8 bases and J by 0 bases, 15 bases remained unmatched. The length of the CDR3 is 17 residues. Original processing methods: Amplification of reference gene primers was used by the study to estimate nucleated cell counts. Sequenced by immunoSEQ multiplex PCR; TCRdb stores in-frame clones only, minus some. Clone size and the V and J calls come from that table; the DNA yielded D and trimming. Here the sample spans over 60,000 clones, over 85% being singletons. The chain couples TRBV2 to TRBJ2-7, with 8 bases lining up with TRBD1. The material sequenced was peripheral blood. The origin of this receptor is a human donor in a cohort sampled during active COVID-19. The CDR3 is CASENNSRDRTSYEQYF. CDR3 sequence (DNA): TGTGCCAGCGAAAACAACTCCAGGGACAGGACCTCCTACGAGCAGTACTTC. Based on the CDR3 plus reference TRBV2 and TRBJ2-7, the full variable domain is EPEVTQTPSHQVTQMGQEVILRCVPISNHLYFYWYRQILGQKVEFLVSFYNNEISEKSEIFDDQFSVERPDGSNFTLKIRSTKLEDSAMYFCASENNSRDRTSYEQYFGPGTRLTVT.